These T cell receptor beta chains were read from a single sample in a study of cytomegalovirus exposure and HLA in healthy donors. Sequenced by immunoSEQ multiplex PCR; TCRdb stores in-frame clones only, minus some. Of over 150,000 clones in the sample, roughly 84% were seen once. Sequenced sample: PBMCs. These receptors all come from a human donor in good health. CDR3s include the opening cysteine and the closing phenylalanine or tryptophan. A D gene is named only where the DNA matches it firmly. Part of the rows lack a size; the others show once, few, many or a class for expanded clones.

>TRBV18|TRBD1|16|TRBJ1-5|-
CASSPGDGTGDQPQHF
TGTGCCAGCTCACCAGGGGACGGGACAGGGGACCAGCCCCAGCATTTT
>TRBV7-6|TRBD2|15|TRBJ2-1|-
CASSLIAGSYNEQFF
TGTGCCAGCAGCTTAATAGCGGGCTCCTACAATGAGCAGTTCTTC
>TRBV5-1|-|15|TRBJ1-4|-
CASSPVVGAGEKLFF
TGCGCCAGCAGCCCGGTGGTTGGGGCAGGAGAAAAACTGTTTTTT
>TRBV19|TRBD1|17|TRBJ1-4|-
CASRNPGQGRGNEKLFF
TGTGCCAGTAGAAATCCGGGACAGGGGCGAGGAAATGAAAAACTGTTTTTT
>TRBV25-1|TRBD1|13|TRBJ1-2|-
CASKGTGGYGYTF
TGTGCCAGCAAAGGTACAGGGGGTTATGGCTACACCTTC
>TRBV10-1|TRBD1|15|TRBJ1-5|-
CTSSESGTAYQPQHF
TGCACCAGCAGTGAGTCTGGGACAGCTTATCAGCCCCAGCATTTT
>TRBV10-3|TRBD1|14|TRBJ1-2|-
CAITLSPGQGSYTF
TGTGCCATCACCCTTTCACCGGGACAGGGAAGCTACACCTTC
>TRBV27|TRBD2|17|TRBJ2-2|-
CASSSASGSLLTGELFF
TGTGCCAGCTCCTCAGCTAGCGGGAGTCTTTTGACCGGGGAGCTGTTTTTT
>TRBV30|TRBD2|15|TRBJ2-5|-
CAWRIAGAVQETQYF
TGTGCCTGGAGGATAGCGGGAGCCGTTCAAGAGACCCAGTACTTC
>TRBV28|-|13|TRBJ2-3|-
CASKVQGTDTQYF
TGTGCCAGCAAGGTACAGGGCACAGATACGCAGTATTTT
>TRBV7-2|TRBD1|14|TRBJ1-1|-
CASSFGRGHAEAFF
TGTGCCAGCAGCTTCGGCAGGGGGCATGCTGAAGCTTTCTTT
>TRBV5-1|TRBD1|14|TRBJ1-1|-
CASSSGQGGTEAFF
TGCGCCAGCAGCTCGGGACAGGGGGGCACTGAAGCTTTCTTT
>TRBV14|TRBD1|16|TRBJ2-7|-
CASSHRTGPAFYEQYF
TGTGCCAGCAGCCACCGGACAGGGCCGGCATTTTACGAGCAGTACTTC
>TRBV7-9|TRBD2|16|TRBJ2-7|-
CASSQLGASGGNEQYF
TGTGCCAGCAGTCAATTGGGGGCTAGCGGGGGTAACGAGCAGTACTTC
>TRBV18|-|14|TRBJ1-2|-
CASTDSQSNYGYTF
TGTGCCAGCACAGACAGCCAATCTAACTATGGCTACACCTTC
>TRBV18|TRBD1|15|TRBJ1-6|-
CASSPRTGDTSPLHF
TGTGCCAGCTCACCGAGGACAGGGGATACTTCACCCCTCCACTTT
>TRBV9|TRBD2|18|TRBJ2-1|-
CASSVRTSGGSSYNEQFF
TGTGCCAGCAGCGTGAGAACTAGCGGGGGTAGCTCCTACAATGAGCAGTTCTTC
>TRBV29-1|TRBD1|15|TRBJ2-1|-
CSAPVRTGPSNEQFF
TGCAGCGCCCCTGTCAGGACAGGGCCGTCCAATGAGCAGTTCTTC
>TRBV5-4|TRBD1|15|TRBJ1-1|-
CASSSSWDSFTEAFF
TGTGCCAGCAGCTCTTCATGGGACAGTTTCACTGAAGCTTTCTTT
>TRBV7-9|TRBD2|15|TRBJ2-5|once
CASSSSLAAGETQYF
TGTGCCAGCAGCTCCTCACTAGCGGCAGGAGAGACCCAGTACTTC
>TRBV28|-|15|TRBJ2-6|-
CASRRQGYGANVLTF
TGTGCCAGCAGAAGGCAGGGGTACGGGGCCAACGTCCTGACTTTC
>TRBV6-5|-|16|TRBJ1-1|-
CASSYLLGGLRTEAFF
TGTGCCAGCAGTTATCTTCTGGGGGGACTCAGGACTGAAGCTTTCTTT
>TRBV6-5|-|14|TRBJ1-2|-
CASSAGGGLRGYTF
TGTGCCAGCAGCGCCGGTGGAGGGCTACGCGGCTACACCTTC
>TRBV25-1|TRBD1|16|TRBJ1-4|-
CASSELQGTLNEKLFF
TGTGCCAGCAGTGAATTACAGGGGACCCTAAATGAAAAACTGTTTTTT